The present TCR beta chain was sequenced within a study of cytomegalovirus exposure and HLA in healthy donors. General study points: Cytomegalovirus status was reportedly diagnosed by the classifier with high specificity and sensitivity.

A multiplex PCR was run with 60 Vbeta primers and 13 Jbeta primers. Profiled with immunoSEQ multiplex PCR; TCRdb holds only in-frame clones, not every one. The top ten clones hold around 4.1% of a sample with 150,000 or so clones, approximately 79% of them seen once. As for this clone: Its antigen is undetermined.

The TCR comes from a man aged 18 to 30 in good health and CMV-seropositive. The sequencing sample was made of PBMCs.

The DNA of the CDR3 is TGTGCCAGCAGGCAGGGGACCTATCAGCCCCAGCATTTT. Its protein product is CASRQGTYQPQHF. This chain joins TRBV27 and TRBJ1-5, with D perhaps matching TRBD1 (6 bases). Deletions cut 6 bases from V and 5 bases from J, with 11 bases between. Per germline, CDR1 MNHEY and CDR2 SMNVEV (reference sequence). This CDR3 is 13 amino acids long.